This T cell receptor (beta chain) was observed in a study of CD8+ T cells in alopecia areata. On the study more broadly: Severity of treated patients was scored by affected scalp percentage. General study points: TCR sharing across patients was less clear than in mice, possibly HLA-related. There was only one nonresponder, so it was unclear how baseline CD8+ expansion relates to response.

The V gene's germline CDR1 is SQVTM and CDR2 ANQGSEA. The CDR3 is 16 residues long. V lost 5 bases and J lost 4, with 23 bases in between. The treatment denotes: oral pan-JAK inhibitor, 5-10 mg twice daily. Those with alopecia areata gave lesional scalp punch biopsies and peripheral blood. cDNA reverse transcribed from extracted RNA served as the sequencing template. Profiled with immunoSEQ multiplex PCR; TCRdb holds only in-frame clones, not every one. The sample lists over 150,000 clones, around three fifths seen once, with 12% to 15% in the top ten. As concerns this clone: What it binds is unknown.

J is TRBJ1-1 and V is TRBV29-1, with a possible D match to TRBD1 (5 bases). The sample here was CD4+ T cells sorted from blood, taken at week 24, from a patient treated with tofacitinib. The clonotype comes from a human donor with alopecia areata. In nucleotides, the CDR3 is TGCAGCGTTCGCCCACTACTCAGGGTCGAGGGCACTGAAGCTTTCTTT. It translates to CSVRPLLRVEGTEAFF.